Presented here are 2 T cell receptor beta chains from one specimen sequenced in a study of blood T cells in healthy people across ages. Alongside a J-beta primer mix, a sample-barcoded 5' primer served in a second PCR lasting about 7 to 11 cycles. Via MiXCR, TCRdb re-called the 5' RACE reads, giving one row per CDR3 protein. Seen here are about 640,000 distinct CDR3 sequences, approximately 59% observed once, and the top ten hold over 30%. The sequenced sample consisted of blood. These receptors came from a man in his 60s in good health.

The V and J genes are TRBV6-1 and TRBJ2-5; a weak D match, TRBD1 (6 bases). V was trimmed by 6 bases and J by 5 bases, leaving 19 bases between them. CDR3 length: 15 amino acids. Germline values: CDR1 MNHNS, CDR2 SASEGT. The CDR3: CASSDLTGIRETQYF. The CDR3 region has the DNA TGTGCCAGCAGCGACCTAACAGGGATACGGGAGACCCAGTACTTC.

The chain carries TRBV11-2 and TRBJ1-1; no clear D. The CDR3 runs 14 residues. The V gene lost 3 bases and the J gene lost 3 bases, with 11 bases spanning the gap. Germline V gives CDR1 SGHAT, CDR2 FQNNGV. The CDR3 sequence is CASSFILGDTEAFF. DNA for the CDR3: TGTGCCAGCAGCTTTATTCTCGGGGACACTGAAGCTTTCTTT. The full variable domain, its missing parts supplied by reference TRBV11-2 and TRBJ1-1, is EAGVAQSPRYKIIEKRQSVAFWCNPISGHATLYWYQQILGQGPKLLIQFQNNGVVDDSQLPKDRFSAERLKGVDSTLKIQPAKLEDSAVYLCASSFILGDTEAFFGQGTRLTVV.